This T cell receptor beta chain is from a study of blood T cell repertoires in COVID-19. Study-level background: There were acute and convalescent COVID-19 samples, and they came from the United States, Italy and Spain. PBMCs, B-cell-depleted T cells, or T cells were the source of the cDNA or gDNA that made up the material.

Germline-derived CDR1 and CDR2 are LNHDA and SQIVND (reference sequence). The CDR3 has 14 amino acids. The trim removed 4 bases at V and 6 bases at J, leaving 5 bases unmatched. In the authors' methods: Amplifying reference gene primers gave estimates of nucleated cell counts. Repertoires were generated with immunoSEQ multiplex PCR, while TCRdb's copy carries only in-frame clones and drops some. V and J calls and clone size are copied from that table; D and trimming were computed from the DNA. The table includes tens of thousands of clones, roughly 87% detected once. The chain combines TRBV19 with TRBJ2-3; 9 bases map to TRBD1. The specimen sequenced was peripheral blood. The receptor's source is a male donor with acute or convalescent COVID-19. The DNA for the CDR3 is TGTGCCAGTAGTACCCAGACAGGGGGGGATACGCAGTATTTT. Amino acids: CASSTQTGGDTQYF.